This record concerns one TCR beta chain sequence. V shed 3 bases and J 0 bases; nucleotides not matched to a gene: 14. Germline CDR1 reads SGHNT; CDR2 reads YYREEE (reference sequence). The CDR3 has 18 residues. These data are taken from a study of blood T cell repertoires in COVID-19. Study summary: From the United States, Italy and Spain came samples of acute and convalescent COVID-19.

Profiling relied on immunoSEQ multiplex PCR, and the TCRdb table lists in-frame clones only, not all of them. The data contain about 400,000 clones, roughly nine tenths of them singletons. The sequenced sample was PBMCs or T cells enriched from blood (not recorded which). This chain joins TRBV5-4 and TRBJ1-2; 7 positions match TRBD1. The origin of this receptor is a woman aged 25 to 45 who had recovered from COVID-19. The CDR3 nucleotides read TGTGCCAGCAGCTCACCTACCGGGACAGTCCTAGCTAACTATGGCTACACCTTC. Translation: CASSSPTGTVLANYGYTF.